A selection of T cell receptor beta chains follows, all from one sample in a study of T cell changes during pregnancy in multiple sclerosis. Using immunoSEQ multiplex PCR, the repertoire was profiled, and TCRdb retains in-frame clones only, with some absent. This repertoire shows 100,000 to 140,000 clones, just under 95% found once; its top ten account for over 0.65%. This material consisted of peripheral blood, taken in the third trimester of pregnancy. The receptor set was obtained from a female donor in good health, enrolled as a control in a pregnancy study. CDR3s include the opening cysteine and the closing phenylalanine or tryptophan. A D gene is named only where the DNA matches it firmly. For some rows the clone size is stated as once, few or many, or as a class when expanded; others skip it.

TRBV6-5	-	TRBD1	TRBJ2-3	TGTGCCAGCAGTTCCACCCGACAGGGGAGGACAGATACGCAGTATTTT	CASSSTRQGRTDTQYF
TRBV4-1	-	-	TRBJ2-1	TGCGCCAGCAGCTCCCCAGGGTATACCCGAAATGAGCAGTTCTTC	CASSSPGYTRNEQFF
TRBV5-1	once	TRBD1	TRBJ2-1	TGCGCCAGCAGCTTGGTGACAGGGGGCAAGGGGTCAATCAATGAGCAGTTCTTC	CASSLVTGGKGSINEQFF
TRBV11-3	-	-	TRBJ2-7	TGTGCCAGCAGCTTAGATCAGGCGGAGCTAGCTCTGAACGAGCAGTACTTC	CASSLDQAELALNEQYF
TRBV4-3	-	-	TRBJ1-6	TGCGCCAGCAGCCAAGATAGTACGTCCAATAATTCACCCCTCCACTTT	CASSQDSTSNNSPLHF
TRBV7-2	once	-	TRBJ1-2	TGTGCCAGCAGCCTCCCTCGCCGCGGGGAGGGCGGCTACACCTTC	CASSLPRRGEGGYTF
TRBV7-9	once	-	TRBJ1-2	TGTGCCAGCACAGGGGCAACCGTGAACTATGGCTACACCTTC	CASTGATVNYGYTF
TRBV5-4	-	-	TRBJ2-3	TGTGCCAGCAGCTTGACAAGCACAGATACGCAGTATTTT	CASSLTSTDTQYF
TRBV9	-	-	TRBJ1-1	TGTGCCAGCAGCGCGACAGTCCAGGTCACTGAAGCTTTCTTT	CASSATVQVTEAFF
TRBV7-2	-	-	TRBJ1-1	TGTGCCAGCAGCGCGACTTTGGAGGGCACTGAAGCTTTCTTT	CASSATLEGTEAFF
TRBV12-5	-	-	TRBJ1-3	TGTGCTAGTGGCCTACTTGGAGCCTCTGGAAACACCATATATTTT	CASGLLGASGNTIYF
TRBV19	-	TRBD2	TRBJ2-3	TGTGCCAGTAGTTCGCGGGGGGCCGGATCTGCAGATACGCAGTATTTT	CASSSRGAGSADTQYF
TRBV25-1	-	-	TRBJ2-2	TGTGCCAGCAGGCAGGGGATTTCCGGGGAGCTGTTTTTT	CASRQGISGELFF
TRBV7-2	-	-	TRBJ2-3	TGTGCCAGCAGCCCCGGCGGGGGCCTCAGCACAGATACGCAGTATTTT	CASSPGGGLSTDTQYF
TRBV30	-	-	TRBJ1-1	TGTGCCTGGAGTACAGGGAATCCTGAAGCTTTCTTT	CAWSTGNPEAFF
TRBV2	few	-	TRBJ1-5	TGTGCCAGCGGTCAGAAGCAGCCCCAGCATTTT	CASGQKQPQHF
TRBV4-2	-	-	TRBJ2-5	TGTGCCAGCAGCCAGGAAAAGGGGGAGACCCAGTACTTC	CASSQEKGETQYF
TRBV9	once	TRBD1	TRBJ2-1	TGTGCCAGCAGCCCCGGGACAGGAGTTTACAATGAGCAGTTCTTC	CASSPGTGVYNEQFF
TRBV11-3	-	TRBD1	TRBJ1-1	TGTGCCAGCAGCTTAGGACAGGGCGACTTAACTGAAGCTTTCTTT	CASSLGQGDLTEAFF
TRBV6-1	-	TRBD1	TRBJ1-2	TGTGCCAGCAGCGAAAGGAGGACAGGGGTGGATGGCTACACCTTC	CASSERRTGVDGYTF
TRBV19	-	-	TRBJ2-7	TGTGCCAGTAGTCCAATCGACTCTTCCTCCTACGAGCAGTACTTC	CASSPIDSSSYEQYF
TRBV9	once	-	TRBJ2-7	TGTGCCAGCAGCGTAGATGAGTCCTACGAGCAGTACTTC	CASSVDESYEQYF
TRBV7-9	-	-	TRBJ2-1	TGTGCCAGCAGCCCCCAATATGAGCAGTTCTTC	CASSPQYEQFF
TRBV6-6	-	TRBD1	TRBJ1-6	TGTGCCAGCAGGTTAGACAGGGTCGGTTCACCCCTCCACTTT	CASRLDRVGSPLHF
TRBV15	once	-	TRBJ1-5	TGTGCCACCAGCAGAGATAGCAGGGATCAGCCCCAGCATTTT	CATSRDSRDQPQHF
TRBV6-6	-	-	TRBJ2-1	TGTGCCAGCAGTTACTCCTCCAATGAGCAGTTCTTC	CASSYSSNEQFF
TRBV29-1	-	-	TRBJ1-4	TGCAGCGTCTTGAACAGGGCACTTAATGAAAAACTGTTTTTT	CSVLNRALNEKLFF
TRBV11-2	-	TRBD2	TRBJ2-5	TGTGCCAGCAGCCTAGCGGGGGGAGGGTGGTCCCAAGAGACCCAGTACTTC	CASSLAGGGWSQETQYF
TRBV7-9	-	TRBD1	TRBJ2-3	TGTGCCAGCAGCTCGATAAATCAGGGGGCGGATACGCAGTATTTT	CASSSINQGADTQYF
TRBV7-9	-	TRBD1	TRBJ1-4	TGTGCCAGCAGCTCCGGGACAGTGACTAATGAAAAACTGTTTTTT	CASSSGTVTNEKLFF
TRBV7-2	-	-	TRBJ1-3	TGTGCCAGCGGGGGGGCTGTTAGTGGAAACACCATATATTTT	CASGGAVSGNTIYF
TRBV6-5	-	TRBD1	TRBJ2-7	TGTGCCAGCAGTTACTACCAGGGGGCGAGCTACGAGCAGTACTTC	CASSYYQGASYEQYF
TRBV30	-	-	TRBJ2-7	TGTGCCTGGATACCGGGACTTTACGAGCAGTACTTC	CAWIPGLYEQYF
TRBV2	-	-	TRBJ1-2	TGTGCCAGCAGTGAAGCGACTACGTCGGGTGGCTACACCTTC	CASSEATTSGGYTF
TRBV7-6	-	TRBD2	TRBJ2-5	TGTGCCAGCAGCTTTCCCGGGACTAGACAAGAGACCCAGTACTTC	CASSFPGTRQETQYF
TRBV28	-	-	TRBJ2-3	TGTGCCAGCACCGGCGGTCCTAGCACAGATACGCAGTATTTT	CASTGGPSTDTQYF
TRBV5-4	-	TRBD2	TRBJ2-3	TGTGCCAGCAGCGTGGGACTAGCGGGGGGCACAGATACGCAGTATTTT	CASSVGLAGGTDTQYF
TRBV11-2	-	-	TRBJ1-2	TGTGCCAGCAGCGTGGACAGCCCGATGACAGGAGGCTACACCTTC	CASSVDSPMTGGYTF
TRBV4-1	once	TRBD1	TRBJ2-2	TGCGCCAGCAGCCAGCTGACAGGGGTGAACACCGGGGAGCTGTTTTTT	CASSQLTGVNTGELFF
TRBV5-4	-	-	TRBJ1-6	TGTGCCAGCAGCTCAGGGGTTTTCGATTCACCCCTCCACTTT	CASSSGVFDSPLHF
TRBV5-6	once	-	TRBJ1-1	TGTGCCAGCAGCCGAGGACTGAAAAGACCAAGCGAAGCTTTCTTT	CASSRGLKRPSEAFF
TRBV7-9	-	TRBD1	TRBJ1-1	TGTGCCAGCAGCTTAACCGGACAGGTGAACACTGAAGCTTTCTTT	CASSLTGQVNTEAFF
TRBV6-1	-	TRBD1	TRBJ2-5	TGTGCCAGCAGCAAAGGGGGCGCCTCAGAGACCCAGTACTTC	CASSKGGASETQYF
TRBV11-2	-	TRBD2	TRBJ2-3	TGTGCCAGCAGCTTAATACTGGCTAGCGGGGGGGCAGATACGCAGTATTTT	CASSLILASGGADTQYF
TRBV18	-	TRBD1	TRBJ2-3	TGTGCCAGCTCACCACGGGACAGGGTAGCAGATACGCAGTATTTT	CASSPRDRVADTQYF
TRBV30	-	-	TRBJ1-5	TGTGCCTGGAGTTGGGGGGTTGGACAGCCCCAGCATTTT	CAWSWGVGQPQHF
TRBV4-3	-	-	TRBJ1-2	TGCGCCAGCAGCCAAGACAGGGAGGTTAGAGGCTACACCTTC	CASSQDREVRGYTF
TRBV9	-	-	TRBJ2-3	TGTGCCAGCAGCCCCCCCGTTGGGCAGGGATCAGATACGCAGTATTTT	CASSPPVGQGSDTQYF
TRBV7-6	-	TRBD1	TRBJ1-2	TGTGCCAGCAGCTCCGGGACAGGGGCGCCCTATGGCTACACCTTC	CASSSGTGAPYGYTF
TRBV30	-	-	TRBJ1-6	TGTGCCTGGAGTGTATGGGGGAGGGATTCACCCCTCCACTTT	CAWSVWGRDSPLHF
TRBV7-9	once	-	TRBJ2-3	TGTGCCAGCAGCGATCAGGGGGGACGCACAGATACGCAGTATTTT	CASSDQGGRTDTQYF
TRBV14	-	TRBD2	TRBJ2-7	TGTGCCAGCAGCCAAGAGGGGACTACCGGGGACGAGCAGTACTTC	CASSQEGTTGDEQYF
TRBV6-5	-	-	TRBJ1-5	TGTGCCAGCAGAACACAGGGAAGCAATCAGCCCCAGCATTTT	CASRTQGSNQPQHF
TRBV7-2	once	-	TRBJ2-7	TGTGCCAGCAGCTTAGAGGCGGGAAGGAGCTCCTACGAGCAGTACTTC	CASSLEAGRSSYEQYF
TRBV30	few	-	TRBJ1-1	TGTGCCTGGGGGAGGGAATCAGGGAACACTGAAGCTTTCTTT	CAWGRESGNTEAFF
TRBV4-3	-	TRBD1	TRBJ2-7	TGCGCCAGCAGCCTAGGGACAGACCTTACCTACGAGCAGTACTTC	CASSLGTDLTYEQYF
TRBV4-3	-	-	TRBJ1-6	TGCGCCAGCAGCCAAGAATCCCAGGGGAAGCCCTATAATTCACCCCTCCACTTT	CASSQESQGKPYNSPLHF
TRBV15	-	TRBD1	TRBJ1-5	TGTGCCACCAGCAGAGATGAGACAGGGTCGGGTCAGCCCCAGCATTTT	CATSRDETGSGQPQHF
TRBV7-6	-	TRBD1	TRBJ1-2	TGTGCCAGCAGCTTAGTGGGGACAGGGGATGGCTACACCTTC	CASSLVGTGDGYTF